The 28 T cell receptor beta chains below were found in one sample sequenced in a study of technical replicates of blood from a few donors. Clones were sequenced by immunoSEQ multiplex PCR, and TCRdb holds only the in-frame ones, with some missing. This sample carries approximately 94,000 clones, less than 96% of them seen once, and the ten largest clones take 0.35% to 0.45%. Sequenced material: T cells isolated from PBMCs. These receptors were collected from a human donor in good health.

The CDR3 DNA sequence: TGTGCCAGCAGCAACGACAGGGGGCTTGACAATGAGCAGTTCTTC. Translated, it gives CASSNDRGLDNEQFF. The chain combines TRBV7-3 with TRBJ2-1, with 10 bases aligning to TRBD1. Trimming at V came to 5 bases and at J to 5 bases, leaving 6 bases not matched to a gene. The CDR3 loop spans 15 amino acids. From germline, CDR1 is SGHTA and CDR2 FQGTGA.

The V call is TRBV18, the J call TRBJ1-2, with D perhaps TRBD1 (5 bases). CDR3 size: 11 residues. Germline V gene sequence: CDR1 KGHSH, CDR2 LQKENI. The V and J ends lost 3 bases and 12 bases respectively, with 11 bases between them. The CDR3 DNA reads TGTGCCAGCTCACCTTGGACACAGCACACCTTC. This encodes CASSPWTQHTF.

The chain is built from TRBV9 and TRBJ2-7; no clear D gene. This CDR3 has 13 residues. Looked up from germline, CDR1 is SGDLS and CDR2 is YYNGEE. V was trimmed by 0 bases and J by 2 bases, leaving 6 bases between them. The CDR3 DNA follows: TGTGCCAGCAGCGTAGACAACCCCTACGAGCAGTACTTC. Protein sequence: CASSVDNPYEQYF.

This chain uses TRBV27 with TRBJ2-3; TRBD2 aligns across 10 bases. The J segment lost 0 bases and the V segment lost 5 bases, leaving 2 bases of the junction unmatched. CDR1 and CDR2 from the germline V gene are MNHEY and SMNVEV (reference sequence). This CDR3 is built from 15 residues. CDR3 DNA sequence: TGTGCCAGCAGTCTGGGACTAGCGAGCACAGATACGCAGTATTTT. Protein: CASSLGLASTDTQYF.

In its sample, this clone was seen once. This chain uses TRBV30 with TRBJ2-7, with D unclear. CDR3 length equals 12 residues. The ends were cut back, 3 bases at V and 3 bases at J, with 9 bases in the middle. CDR1 and CDR2 (germline): GTSNPN, SVGIG (reference sequence). Here the CDR3 DNA reads TGTGCCTGGAGGACACCCCGCTACGAGCAGTACTTC. Amino acids: CAWRTPRYEQYF.

The chain joins TRBV18 to TRBJ1-5; no reliable D call. CDR3 length: 14 amino acids. Germline CDR1 is KGHSH and CDR2 is LQKENI. V was trimmed by 3 bases and J by 7 bases, leaving 13 bases between them. CDR3 loop: CASSPIGIGQPQHF. Written as DNA, the CDR3 is TGTGCCAGCTCACCGATTGGTATCGGGCAGCCCCAGCATTTT.

This clone occurred once. This rearrangement joins TRBV7-8 to TRBJ1-1; no reliable D call. V shed 2 bases and J shed 1 base, with 8 bases lying between them. The CDR3 is 14 amino acids. Germline values: CDR1 SGHVS, CDR2 FQNEAQ. The CDR3 nucleotides are TGTGCCAGCAGCTTAAATTTAAAGAACACTGAAGCTTTCTTT. Translated: CASSLNLKNTEAFF.

This chain connects TRBV2 to TRBJ1-2; D unclear. Trimming took off 4 bases at V and 0 bases at J, with 9 bases between the two ends. The CDR3 contains 14 residues. Germline V gene data show CDR1 as SNHLY and CDR2 as FYNNEI. The CDR3 loop reads CASSGHLPNYGYTF. The CDR3 bases are TGTGCCAGCAGTGGACACCTTCCTAACTATGGCTACACCTTC.

The chain is built from TRBV25-1 and TRBJ2-7; tentative D call: TRBD1 (5 bases). The V and J ends lost 3 bases and 7 bases respectively, with 10 bases between them. Per germline, CDR1 MGHDK and CDR2 SYGVNS. This CDR3 is 12 amino acids long. The CDR3 DNA reads TGTGCCAGCAGTGAGACAAGGGGAGAGCAGTACTTC. Its protein product is CASSETRGEQYF.

The DNA for the CDR3 is TGTGCCACCAGCAGAGGACAGCAATCGGGTGAGCAGTTCTTC. It yields the protein CATSRGQQSGEQFF. The chain links TRBV15 to TRBJ2-1; possible D gene TRBD1, 5 bases. The ends were cut back, 1 base at V and 9 bases at J, with 13 bases in the middle. This CDR3 region has 14 residues. CDR1 is LNHNV, CDR2 YYDKDF, per germline (reference sequence).

This sequence joins TRBV7-9 and TRBJ2-3; perhaps TRBD2 as D (6 bases). V shed 5 bases and J shed 6 bases, with 15 bases lying between them. The CDR3 is 14 amino acids. Germline loops: CDR1 SEHNR, CDR2 FQNEAQ (reference sequence). CDR3: CASSPRGHDDTQYF. In nucleotides, the CDR3 is TGTGCCAGCAGCCCGCGGGGCCACGATGATACGCAGTATTTT.

CDR3 nucleotides: TGTGCCAGCAGCAACCGACAGGGGCGCCCACCTGAAGCTTTCTTT. Its translation is CASSNRQGRPPEAFF. The chain has TRBV9 and TRBJ1-1; 8 nucleotides align to TRBD1. With 4 bases clipped from V and 6 bases from J, the junction kept 11 bases outside the gene matches. CDR1 and CDR2 from the germline V gene are SGDLS and YYNGEE. The CDR3 sequence is 15 residues long.

The count of this clone is one. CDR3 bases: TGTGCCAGCAGCTCACATAGCGGGATGCTTCGTGAGACCCAGTACTTC. Translation gives CASSSHSGMLRETQYF. The rearrangement joins TRBV5-4 to TRBJ2-5, with 8 bases identical to TRBD2. J gave up 5 bases and V 3 bases, and 12 bases lay outside the gene matches. This CDR3 comprises 16 residues. The germline V gene encodes CDR1 SGHNT and CDR2 YYREEE (reference sequence).

The chain joins TRBV5-4 to TRBJ2-6; D not certain. The CDR3 runs to 14 residues. The ends were cut back, 1 base at V and 2 bases at J, with 4 bases in the middle. CDR1 and CDR2 (germline): SGHNT, YYREEE (reference sequence). The CDR3 DNA is TGTGCCAGCAGCTTGAGAGCTGGGGCCAACGTCCTGACTTTC. This gives the protein CASSLRAGANVLTF.

The chain recombines TRBV27 with TRBJ2-7; D remains unclear. The CDR3 length is 12 residues. Deletions cut 10 bases from V and 3 bases from J, with 13 bases between. CDR1 MNHEY and CDR2 SMNVEV come from the germline V gene (reference sequence). The chain's CDR3 is CANTQLHYEQYF. CDR3 nucleotides: TGTGCCAACACACAGCTCCACTACGAGCAGTACTTC.

V and J are TRBV4-1 and TRBJ1-4; 10 bases are shared with TRBD1. J was trimmed by 8 bases and V by 3 bases; bases with no gene match: 9. Germline CDR1 is MGHRA and CDR2 is YSYEKL. The CDR3 runs to 16 residues. DNA of the CDR3: TGCGCCAGCAGCCAGCGCGGGACAGGGGCGTCGGAAAAACTGTTTTTT. Encoded protein: CASSQRGTGASEKLFF.

The chain recombines TRBV7-6 with TRBJ2-5, with D hard to call. CDR1 and CDR2 from the germline V gene are SGHVS and FNYEAQ. V lost 5 bases and J lost 7, with 20 bases in between. The CDR3 sequence is 15 residues long. The CDR3 DNA follows: TGTGCCAGCAGCGACTTCGGGTTTGTATTTGTGACCCAGTACTTC. It yields the protein CASSDFGFVFVTQYF.

The chain carries TRBV11-2 and TRBJ1-2, with 7 positions matching TRBD1. V shed 3 bases and J 3 bases; nucleotides not matched to a gene: 19. From germline, CDR1 is SGHAT and CDR2 FQNNGV. The CDR3 spans 19 residues. The CDR3 sequence is CASSFISGTVKSIYYGYTF. CDR3 sequence (DNA): TGTGCCAGCAGCTTCATTTCCGGGACAGTAAAATCCATCTACTATGGCTACACCTTC.

The chain recombines TRBV29-1 with TRBJ2-7, with D unresolved. The CDR3 runs to 12 residues. The germline gives CDR1 SQVTM, CDR2 ANQGSEA. Trimming shortened V by 2 bases and J by 2 bases, and 7 bases separated the two germline ends. In DNA, the CDR3 is TGCAGCGTTGAATTCGAGACCTACGAGCAGTACTTC. This codes for CSVEFETYEQYF.

This chain connects TRBV6-5 to TRBJ1-5, with D possibly being TRBD1 (5 bases). The V and J ends lost 1 base and 6 bases respectively, with 10 bases between them. CDR1 is MNHEY and CDR2 is SVGAGI in the germline V gene. The CDR3 has 14 amino acids. The CDR3 protein is CASSYYQGSQPQHF. The CDR3, as DNA: TGTGCCAGCAGTTACTACCAGGGCAGTCAGCCCCAGCATTTT.

The table lists this clone with a count of one. V is TRBV6-5 and J is TRBJ2-7; D gene unclear. V shed 5 bases and J shed 0 bases, with 5 bases lying between them. The CDR3 has 12 amino acids. Germline lookup yields CDR1 MNHEY and CDR2 SVGAGI. CDR3 sequence reads: CASSAHSYEQYF. The CDR3 bases are TGTGCCAGCAGTGCACACTCCTACGAGCAGTACTTC.

The J gene is TRBJ2-1, the V gene TRBV7-3; 9 nucleotides agree with TRBD2. The germline CDR1 and CDR2 sequences are SGHTA and FQGTGA. Germline trimming cut 3 bases from V and 4 bases from J; bases unmatched to any gene: 10. The CDR3 has 17 amino acids. The CDR3 region is CASSFRGSGSRYNEQFF. CDR3 DNA: TGTGCCAGCAGCTTTAGAGGTAGCGGGAGTAGATACAATGAGCAGTTCTTC.

Regarding this clone: The sample contains more than one DNA sequence encoding this CDR3. The chain links TRBV27 to TRBJ2-1; D is unresolved. The CDR3 is 11 amino acids. Germline CDR1 is MNHEY and CDR2 is SMNVEV (reference sequence). V lost 2 bases and J 6 bases, leaving 2 bases between the germline ends. The CDR3 DNA reads as TGTGCCAGCAGTTTACTCAATGAGCAGTTCTTC. It translates to CASSLLNEQFF.

About this clone: Distinct nucleotide sequences in the sample also encode this CDR3. This chain uses TRBV27 with TRBJ2-1; D uncertain. Germline V gives CDR1 MNHEY, CDR2 SMNVEV (reference sequence). V dropped 2 bases and J dropped 7 bases, with 3 bases sitting between them. This CDR3 has 11 residues. The CDR3 region is CASSLLNEQFF. The CDR3 region has the DNA TGTGCCAGCAGTTTACTAAATGAGCAGTTCTTC.

The V and J genes are TRBV19 and TRBJ1-1, with D possibly TRBD1 on 6 matching bases. Germline V gene data show CDR1 as LNHDA and CDR2 as SQIVND (reference sequence). V was pared by 0 bases and J by 3 bases, with 11 bases between. The CDR3 sequence is 15 residues long. The CDR3 loop is CASSIDGAGDTEAFF. CDR3 sequence (DNA): TGTGCCAGTAGTATAGATGGTGCAGGGGACACTGAAGCTTTCTTT.

The chain links TRBV4-3 to TRBJ2-1; 9 bases match TRBD2. CDR1 and CDR2 from the germline V gene are LGHNA and YSLEER. With 1 base clipped from V and 3 bases from J, the junction kept 4 bases outside the gene matches. The CDR3 contains 16 residues. The chain's CDR3 is CASSQVRAGGYNEQFF. The CDR3 DNA follows: TGCGCCAGCAGCCAAGTGCGAGCGGGAGGCTACAATGAGCAGTTCTTC.

This sequence joins TRBV6-4 and TRBJ1-1; no reliable D call. CDR3 length equals 13 residues. The germline V gene has CDR1 MRHNA and CDR2 SNTAGT. Trimming pared 2 bases from V and 1 base from J, leaving 5 bases between. This chain's CDR3 is CASSDQKNTEAFF. CDR3 nucleotides: TGTGCCAGCAGTGACCAGAAGAACACTGAAGCTTTCTTT.

The chain has TRBV5-4 and TRBJ2-1; TRBD2 matches 10 bases. This CDR3 is 15 amino acids long. After removal of 0 bases from V and 7 bases from J, the junction contained 4 bases not matched to a gene. Germline assignment: CDR1 SGHNT and CDR2 YYREEE (reference sequence). The chain's CDR3 is CASSLAIAGGNEQFF. The CDR3 DNA follows: TGTGCCAGCAGCTTGGCAATAGCGGGAGGAAATGAGCAGTTCTTC.